This T cell receptor (beta chain) stems from a study of blood T cells in healthy people across ages. Whole-study results and caveats: The study regarded diversity estimates from one million T cells as underestimates. Long-lived donors had more naive CD4+ cells and higher diversity than aged donors. Percentage of naive T cells showed a strong correlation with TCR beta diversity.

Trimming stripped 5 bases from V and 4 bases from J, with 14 bases between. This CDR3 has 14 residues. A second PCR of 7 to 11 cycles used a sample-barcoded 5' primer and a J-beta primer mix. Each cDNA was tagged by a template-switch adaptor containing 12 random nucleotides. TCRdb redid the calling of the 5' RACE reads with MiXCR, one entry per CDR3 protein. The table records 1.2 million to 1.5 million distinct CDR3 sequences, 42% of them present only once. Remarks on this clonotype: Its antigen is not known.

Sequencing was performed on blood. This receptor was taken from a woman younger than 35 in good health. The J gene is TRBJ1-2, the V gene TRBV12-3 or TRBV12-4, with a tentative D call TRBD1 (5 bases). The CDR3 protein is CASSLRDLGYGYTF. CDR3 DNA: TGTGCCAGCAGTCTCAGGGACCTTGGCTATGGCTACACCTTC.